This paragraph reports one T cell receptor beta chain. The CDR3 extends over 16 amino acids. Germline values: CDR1 SGHDN, CDR2 FVKESK. V was shortened by 1 base and J by 0 bases, with 13 bases between the two germline ends. The data were obtained in a study of regulatory T cells in long-lasting Graves disease. Study context: Graves' patients with a new diagnosis had received antithyroid drugs under 3 months.

Researchers made TCR beta libraries by using iRepertoire HTBI primers and running Arm-PCR on CDR3 regions. TCRdb reprocessed the multiplex PCR reads via MiXCR and lists one record per CDR3 protein. The table shows over 300,000 distinct CDR3 sequences, with roughly 16% occurring only once. The time point here: newly diagnosed GD, antithyroid drugs for less than 3 months. PBMC RNA was the source of the TCR library. The guidelines of the American Thyroid Association were the basis for diagnosing Graves' disease. The patients included were those that came from an endocrinology department in Xi'an, China.

The chain employs TRBV14 and TRBJ2-7; no clear D gene. The source of this sequence is a female donor with Graves disease. Here the sequenced sample was peripheral blood mononuclear cells (PBMCs), taken at new diagnosis, from a patient treated with antithyroid drugs. CDR3 DNA sequence: TGTGCCAGCAGCCAAGGAATGACGGAAACCTCCTACGAGCAGTACTTC. Its translation is CASSQGMTETSYEQYF. Complete variable domain (other parts from reference TRBV14 and TRBJ2-7): EAGVTQFPSHSVIEKGQTVTLRCDPISGHDNLYWYRRVMGKEIKFLLHFVKESKQDESGMPNNRFLAERTGGTYSTLKVQPAELEDSGVYFCASSQGMTETSYEQYFGPGTRLTVT.